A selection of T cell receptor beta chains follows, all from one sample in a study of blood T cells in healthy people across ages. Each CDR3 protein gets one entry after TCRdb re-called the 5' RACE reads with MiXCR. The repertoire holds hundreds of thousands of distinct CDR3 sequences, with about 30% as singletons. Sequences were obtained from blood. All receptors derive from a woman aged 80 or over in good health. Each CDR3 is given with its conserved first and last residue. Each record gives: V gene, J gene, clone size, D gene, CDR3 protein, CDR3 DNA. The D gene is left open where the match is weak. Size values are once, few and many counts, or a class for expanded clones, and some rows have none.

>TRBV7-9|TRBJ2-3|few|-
CTSSRDFSNTDTQYF
TGTACCAGCAGTCGGGACTTTTCAAACACAGACACGCAGTATTTT
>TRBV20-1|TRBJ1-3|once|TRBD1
CSARDDRAPSGNTIYF
TGCAGTGCTAGAGACGACAGGGCCCCCTCTGGAAACACCATATATTTT
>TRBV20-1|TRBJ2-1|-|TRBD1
CSARDLGTGGNEQFF
TGCAGTGCTAGAGATCTAGGGACAGGGGGCAATGAGCAGTTCTTC
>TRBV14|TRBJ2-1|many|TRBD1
CASSQRTGGAGPSSYNEQFF
TGTGCCAGCAGCCAGAGGACAGGGGGCGCGGGCCCTAGCTCCTACAATGAGCAGTTCTTC
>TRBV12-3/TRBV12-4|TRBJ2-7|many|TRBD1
CASSPPGQGSEQYF
TGTGCCAGCAGCCCGCCGGGACAGGGCTCGGAGCAGTACTTC
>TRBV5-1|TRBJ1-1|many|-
CASSPLGGRNTEAFF
TGCGCCAGCAGCCCCCTTGGGGGAAGGAACACTGAAGCTTTCTTT
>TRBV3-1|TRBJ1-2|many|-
CASSQDPLGRNGYTF
TGTGCCAGCAGCCAAGACCCCTTGGGACGGAATGGCTACACCTTC
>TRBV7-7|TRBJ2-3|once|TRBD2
CASSLWGGSADTQYF
TGTGCTAGCAGCTTATGGGGCGGGAGTGCCGATACGCAGTATTTT
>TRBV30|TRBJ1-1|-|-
CAWWAGVRNTEAFF
TGTGCCTGGTGGGCAGGAGTCCGGAACACTGAAGCTTTCTTT
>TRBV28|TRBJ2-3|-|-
CASSTRSLLDTQYF
TGTGCCAGCAGCACCCGTTCCCTTTTAGATACGCAGTATTTT
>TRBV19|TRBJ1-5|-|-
CASSIVWQENQPQHF
TGTGCCAGTAGTATAGTTTGGCAGGAGAATCAGCCCCAGCATTTT
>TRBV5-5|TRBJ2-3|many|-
CASSLWEGNTDTQYF
TGTGCCAGCAGCTTGTGGGAAGGCAACACAGATACGCAGTATTTT
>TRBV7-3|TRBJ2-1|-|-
CASSLWEADNEQFF
TGTGCCAGCAGCTTATGGGAGGCTGACAATGAGCAGTTCTTC
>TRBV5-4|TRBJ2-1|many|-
CASSLGGRSPYNEQFF
TGTGCCAGCAGCTTGGGGGGGCGGTCCCCCTACAATGAGCAGTTCTTC
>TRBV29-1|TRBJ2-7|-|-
CSVGVTAYEQYF
TGCAGCGTTGGCGTGACAGCCTACGAGCAGTACTTC
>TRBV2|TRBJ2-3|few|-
CASGGRPYHTDTQYF
TGTGCCAGCGGCGGGCGGCCCTACCACACAGATACGCAGTATTTT
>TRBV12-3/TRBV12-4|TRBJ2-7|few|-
CASSLAGDSYNEQYF
TGTGCCAGCAGTTTGGCAGGGGACTCCTACAATGAGCAGTACTTC
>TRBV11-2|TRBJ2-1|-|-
CASSLKGRDTKQFF
TGTGCCAGCAGCTTAAAGGGCCGGGACACAAAGCAGTTCTTC
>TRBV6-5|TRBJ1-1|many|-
CASSGHRGGNTEAFF
TGTGCCAGCAGCGGACATCGAGGGGGAAACACTGAAGCTTTCTTT
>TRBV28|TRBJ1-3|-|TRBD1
CASSLQGAEGNTIYF
TGTGCCAGCAGTCTACAGGGGGCTGAGGGAAACACCATATATTTT
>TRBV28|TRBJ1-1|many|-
CASRQTDTYTEAFF
TGTGCCAGCAGACAAACTGACACCTACACTGAAGCTTTCTTT
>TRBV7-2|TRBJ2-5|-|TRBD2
CASSPQARGGTQYF
TGTGCCAGCAGCCCACAAGCGCGGGGGGGGACCCAGTACTTC
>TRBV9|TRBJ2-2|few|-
CASSVEDGGFQLNTGELFF
TGTGCCAGCAGCGTAGAGGATGGGGGCTTCCAGCTGAACACCGGGGAGCTGTTTTTT
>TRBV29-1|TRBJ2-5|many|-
CSVEILVGETQYF
TGCAGCGTTGAGATTCTAGTAGGAGAGACCCAGTACTTC
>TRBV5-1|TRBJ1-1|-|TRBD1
CASSRQGGAMNTEAFF
TGCGCCAGCAGCCGGCAGGGGGGGGCTATGAACACTGAAGCTTTCTTT
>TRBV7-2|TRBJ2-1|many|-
CASSPPVGRASYNEQFF
TGTGCCAGCAGCCCTCCCGTGGGTCGGGCATCCTACAATGAGCAGTTCTTC
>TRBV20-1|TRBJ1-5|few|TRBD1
CSARDPGTGYQPQHF
TGCAGTGCTAGAGACCCCGGGACAGGTTACCAGCCCCAGCATTTT
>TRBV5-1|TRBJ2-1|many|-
CASSSGDFFHQFF
TGCGCCAGCAGCTCCGGGGACTTTTTCCATCAGTTCTTC
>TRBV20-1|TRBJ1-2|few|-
CSGEGGRGYTF
TGCAGTGGAGAGGGGGGGAGAGGCTACACCTTC
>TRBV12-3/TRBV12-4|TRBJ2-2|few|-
CASTTLTGSDTYTGELFF
TGTGCCAGCACCACTTTGACGGGTTCAGATACCTACACCGGGGAGCTGTTTTTT
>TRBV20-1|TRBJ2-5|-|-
CSARNLLEQYF
TGCAGTGCTAGAAACTTATTGGAGCAGTACTTC
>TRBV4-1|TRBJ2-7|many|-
CASSQDRVGSYEQYF
TGCGCCAGCAGCCAAGACAGGGTCGGCTCCTACGAGCAGTACTTC
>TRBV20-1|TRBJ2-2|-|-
CSARAKASGELFF
TGCAGTGCTAGAGCTAAAGCATCCGGGGAGCTGTTTTTT
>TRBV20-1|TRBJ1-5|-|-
CSASQEQPQHF
TGCAGTGCTAGCCAGGAGCAGCCCCAGCATTTT
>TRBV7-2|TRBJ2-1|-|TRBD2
CASSRAGLVNEQFF
TGTGCCAGCAGCCGTGCGGGACTAGTAAATGAGCAGTTCTTC
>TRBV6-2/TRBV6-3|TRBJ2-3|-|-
CASSYGPKGSKADTQYF
TGTGCCAGCAGTTACGGCCCCAAGGGTAGTAAGGCAGATACGCAGTATTTT